The source of this T cell receptor beta chain is a study of monozygotic twins with inflammatory bowel disease. TCRdb reworked the 5' RACE reads into one entry per CDR3 protein, no DNA. The listing contains around 200,000 distinct CDR3 sequences. The CDR3 runs to 15 residues. The germline V gene has CDR1 SEHNR and CDR2 FQNEAQ (reference sequence). Sequencing used blood. This TCR derives from a human donor with ulcerative colitis or Crohn's disease, or a healthy co-twin of an affected twin (not recorded which). The chain employs TRBV7-9 and TRBJ2-7; TCRdb calls TRBD1, which cannot be checked without DNA. The CDR3 loop reads CASSRTGAGFYEQYF.